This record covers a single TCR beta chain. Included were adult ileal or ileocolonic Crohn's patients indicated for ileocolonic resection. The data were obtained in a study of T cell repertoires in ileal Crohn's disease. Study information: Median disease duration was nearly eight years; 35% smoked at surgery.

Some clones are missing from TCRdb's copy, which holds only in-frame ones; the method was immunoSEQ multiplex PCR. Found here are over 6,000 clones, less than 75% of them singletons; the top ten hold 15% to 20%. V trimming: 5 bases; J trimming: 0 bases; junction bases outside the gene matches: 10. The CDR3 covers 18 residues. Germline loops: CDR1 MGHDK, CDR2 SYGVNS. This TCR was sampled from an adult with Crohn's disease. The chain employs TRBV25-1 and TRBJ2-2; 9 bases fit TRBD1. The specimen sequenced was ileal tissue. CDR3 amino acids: CASSRITGGHANTGELFF. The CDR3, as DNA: TGTGCCAGCAGTCGGATCACAGGGGGCCATGCGAACACCGGGGAGCTGTTTTTT.